This TCR beta chain was sequenced for a study of regulatory T cells in long-lasting Graves disease. The study, taken as a whole, reports: In persistent patients, shared public clonotypes (roughly 2,700) outnumbered those in new patients (966).

The authors built TCR beta libraries using iRepertoire HTBI primers and Arm-PCR of CDR3 regions. Each CDR3 protein gets one entry after TCRdb re-called the multiplex PCR reads with MiXCR. Of fewer than 600,000 distinct CDR3 sequences listed, around a fifth are singletons. The table lists this clonotype with many counts. Its antigen is not known. Specified time point: persistent/refractory GD, antithyroid drugs over 5 years with positive TRAb. Making the TCR library involved RNA that had been extracted from PBMCs. The length of the CDR3 is 13 residues. With 11 bases removed from V and 1 base from J, the gap between germline ends came to 14 bases. Germline assignment: CDR1 SNHLY and CDR2 FYNNEI.

The receptor's source is a female donor with Graves disease. The chain uses TRBV2 and TRBJ1-1, with no clear D. This sample comprised peripheral blood mononuclear cells (PBMCs), obtained when the disease was refractory, from a patient treated with antithyroid drugs. The CDR3, as DNA: TGTGCCGGCGGGATTTCCGCGAACACTGAAGCTTTCTTT. This translates into CAGGISANTEAFF.